These 12 T cell receptor beta chains share one sample of origin, sequenced in a study of cytomegalovirus exposure and HLA in healthy donors. In the PCR, 60 Vbeta and 13 Jbeta primers were used. The assay was immunoSEQ multiplex PCR, and TCRdb's table has in-frame clones only and misses some. This sample has 150,000 to 200,000 clones, with 77% found just once. The sequencing input was PBMCs. Source of these receptors: a woman aged 25 to 39 in good health and CMV-seronegative.

The DNA for the CDR3 is TGTGCCAGCATCCCAGGGGAGGGGAATCAGCCCCAGCATTTT. As protein: CASIPGEGNQPQHF. This chain uses TRBV2 with TRBJ1-5; a weak D match, TRBD1 (6 bases). Per germline, CDR1 SNHLY and CDR2 FYNNEI. V was clipped by 7 bases and J by 4 bases, with 14 bases between them. The CDR3 is made up of 14 amino acids.

This clone turned up a few times. This rearrangement joins TRBV2 to TRBJ1-5, with 7 bases fitting TRBD1. This CDR3 comprises 15 residues. The ends lost 0 bases at V and 5 bases at J; junction bases unmatched: 4. Germline V gene lookup returns CDR1 SNHLY and CDR2 FYNNEI. CDR3 nucleotides: TGTGCCAGCAGTGAAGCCCCGACAGGGTATCAGCCCCAGCATTTT. It yields the protein CASSEAPTGYQPQHF. The full variable domain, in which reference TRBV2 and TRBJ1-5 provide the parts outside the CDR3, is EPEVTQTPSHQVTQMGQEVILRCVPISNHLYFYWYRQILGQKVEFLVSFYNNEISEKSEIFDDQFSVERPDGSNFTLKIRSTKLEDSAMYFCASSEAPTGYQPQHFGDGTRLSIL.

This clone has just a few counts. This chain connects TRBV5-1 to TRBJ1-2; TRBD1 might be the D (6 bases). CDR1 and CDR2 (germline): SGHRS, YFSETQ. The CDR3 covers 14 residues. Deletions cut 5 bases from V and 7 bases from J, with 18 bases between. Here the CDR3 DNA reads TGCGCCAGCAGAGCAGGACAGCAAACAATTGGCTACACCTTC. Its translation: CASRAGQQTIGYTF.

The genes are TRBV7-3 and TRBJ2-6; D may be TRBD1 (5 bases). Germline lookup yields CDR1 SGHTA and CDR2 FQGTGA. The CDR3 has 17 amino acids. V was shortened by 1 base and J by 0 bases, with 10 bases between the two germline ends. CDR3 bases: TGTGCCAGCAGCTTAATGCCCCAGGGCTCTGGGGCCAACGTCCTGACTTTC. Its translation is CASSLMPQGSGANVLTF.

This clone is a singleton in its sample. V is TRBV28 and J is TRBJ2-1; D call uncertain. The ends were cut back, 6 bases at V and 5 bases at J, with 8 bases in the middle. CDR1 and CDR2 from the germline V gene are MDHEN and SYDVKM. This CDR3 is built from 12 residues. The CDR3 loop is CASRSADNEQFF. CDR3 DNA sequence: TGTGCCAGCAGGAGCGCGGACAATGAGCAGTTCTTC.

CDR3 DNA: TGTGCCAGTACCGTACGGACTAATGAAAAACTGTTTTTT. Protein product: CASTVRTNEKLFF. The chain is built from TRBV19 and TRBJ1-4; no definite D call. Germline V gives CDR1 LNHDA, CDR2 SQIVND (reference sequence). V gave up 7 bases and J gave up 2 bases, with 8 bases separating them. This CDR3 is built from 13 residues.

The genes are TRBV28 and TRBJ2-7; 11 bases match TRBD1. The CDR3 is made up of 15 amino acids. Germline assignment: CDR1 MDHEN and CDR2 SYDVKM. V shed 2 bases and J 7 bases; nucleotides not matched to a gene: 7. The CDR3 spells CASSLRTGGAGEQYF. Here the CDR3 DNA reads TGTGCCAGCAGTTTACGGACAGGGGGCGCGGGGGAGCAGTACTTC. Based on the CDR3 plus reference TRBV28 and TRBJ2-7, the full variable domain is DVKVTQSSRYLVKRTGEKVFLECVQDMDHENMFWYRQDPGLGLRLIYFSYDVKMKEKGDIPEGYSVSREKKERFSLILESASTNQTSMYLCASSLRTGGAGEQYFGPGTRLTVT.

This clone appeared once. This chain links TRBV5-3 with TRBJ2-7; possible D gene TRBD1, 5 bases. TRBV5-3 carries the ORF label, with uncertain function. The length of the CDR3 is 13 residues. V was pared by 3 bases and J by 1 base, with 8 bases between. The DNA of the CDR3 is TGTGCCAGAAGCTCTCGACAGTCCTACGAGCAGTACTTC. It codes for CARSSRQSYEQYF.

The chain couples TRBV29-1 to TRBJ2-1; the D gene is possibly TRBD2 (6 bases). This CDR3 has 14 amino acids. CDR1 is SQVTM and CDR2 is ANQGSEA in the germline V gene. Trimming left V 3 bases short and J 4 bases short, with 13 bases between. CDR3 in DNA: TGCAGCGTTGAGGCGCTAGCGCAATACAATGAGCAGTTCTTC. It encodes CSVEALAQYNEQFF.

This clone was counted a few times. V gene TRBV4-3 combines with J gene TRBJ1-1, with 7 positions matching TRBD1. CDR3 length equals 14 residues. Germline V CDR1 and CDR2: LGHNA, YSLEER. J gave up 10 bases and V 0 bases, and 8 bases lay outside the gene matches. For the CDR3, the DNA is TGCGCCAGCAGCCAAGAGTCAGGGGGGCTTCCAGCTTTCTTT. Its protein is CASSQESGGLPAFF.

In its sample, this clone was seen a few times. The chain recombines TRBV4-2 with TRBJ1-4; tentatively, D is TRBD1 (5 bases). Trimming took 3 bases from V and 6 from J, leaving 17 bases between them. CDR1 and CDR2 (germline): LGHNA, YNFKEQ. The CDR3 loop spans 16 amino acids. Here the CDR3 reads CASSQELRTGDEKLFF. CDR3 bases: TGTGCCAGCAGCCAGGAATTGCGGACGGGGGATGAAAAACTGTTTTTT.

This clone was detected once. The chain links TRBV7-2 to TRBJ1-6; 7 bases match TRBD1. Looked up from germline, CDR1 is SGHTA and CDR2 is FQGNSA. The junction had 15 bases not matched to a gene; V was cut back by 5 bases and J by 11 bases. The CDR3 spans 16 residues. The CDR3 reads CASSNTRGQGDAPLHF. For the CDR3, the DNA is TGTGCCAGCAGCAATACAAGGGGGCAGGGTGACGCACCCCTCCACTTT.